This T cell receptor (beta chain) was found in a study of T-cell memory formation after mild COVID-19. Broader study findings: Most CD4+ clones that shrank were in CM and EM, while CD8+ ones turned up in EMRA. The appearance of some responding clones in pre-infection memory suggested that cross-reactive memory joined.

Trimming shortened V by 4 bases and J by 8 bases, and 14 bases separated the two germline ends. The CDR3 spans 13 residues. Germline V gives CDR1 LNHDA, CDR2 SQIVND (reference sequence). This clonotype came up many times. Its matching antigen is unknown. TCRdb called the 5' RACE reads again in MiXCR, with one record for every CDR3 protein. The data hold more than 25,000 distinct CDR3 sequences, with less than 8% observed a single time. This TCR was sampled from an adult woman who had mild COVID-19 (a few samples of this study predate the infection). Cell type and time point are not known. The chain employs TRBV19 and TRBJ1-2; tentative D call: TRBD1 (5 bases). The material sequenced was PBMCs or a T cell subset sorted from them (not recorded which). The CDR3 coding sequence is TGTGCCAGTAGTAGCCAGGGAAGACGAGGCTACACCTTC. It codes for CASSSQGRRGYTF.